The clone carrying this TCR beta chain has only a few counts. CDR1 and CDR2 from the germline V gene are MNHNS and SASEGT. This CDR3 region has 15 residues. With V trimmed by 7 bases and J by 6 bases, 9 bases remained unmatched. This sample is drawn from a study of regulatory T cells in long-lasting Graves disease. Construction of TCR beta libraries relied on iRepertoire HTBI primers and on Arm-PCR targeting CDR3 regions. Via MiXCR, TCRdb re-called the multiplex PCR reads, giving one row per CDR3 protein. The sample has fewer than 500,000 distinct CDR3 sequences, roughly 16% seen once. This sample's time point: newly diagnosed GD, antithyroid drugs for less than 3 months. PBMC-extracted RNA yielded the TCR library. This same sample was also part of a study on T cells in Graves' hyperthyroidism and ophthalmopathy.

The chain has TRBV6-1 and TRBJ2-4; TRBD2 matches 10 bases. This specimen was peripheral blood mononuclear cells (PBMCs), taken at new diagnosis, from a patient treated with antithyroid drugs. The clonotype was recovered from a man aged 35 to 55 with Graves disease. The CDR3 DNA is TGTGCCAGCAAACCTAGCGGGAGTGGGGCAAACATTCAGTACTTC. This encodes CASKPSGSGANIQYF.